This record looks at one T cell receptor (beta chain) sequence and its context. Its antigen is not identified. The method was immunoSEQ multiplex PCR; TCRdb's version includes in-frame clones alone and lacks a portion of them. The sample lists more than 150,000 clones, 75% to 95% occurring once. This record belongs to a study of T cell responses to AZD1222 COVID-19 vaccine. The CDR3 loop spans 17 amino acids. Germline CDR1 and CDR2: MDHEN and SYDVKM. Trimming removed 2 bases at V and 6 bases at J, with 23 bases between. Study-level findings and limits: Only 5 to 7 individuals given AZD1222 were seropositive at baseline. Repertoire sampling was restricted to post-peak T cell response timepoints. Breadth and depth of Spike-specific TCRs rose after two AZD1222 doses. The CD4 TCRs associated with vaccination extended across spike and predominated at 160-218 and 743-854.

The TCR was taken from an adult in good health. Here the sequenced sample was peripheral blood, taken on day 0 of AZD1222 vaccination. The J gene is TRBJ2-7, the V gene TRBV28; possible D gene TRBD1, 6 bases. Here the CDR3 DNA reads TGTGCCAGCAGTTTACCCTACTTCAGGGGACCGTCTTTCGAGCAGTACTTC. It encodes CASSLPYFRGPSFEQYF.